A selection of T cell receptor beta chains follows, all from one sample in a study of blood T cell repertoires in COVID-19. TCRdb's copy holds only in-frame clones and misses some; the assay was immunoSEQ multiplex PCR. The table lists 200,000 or so clones, more than 85% of them singletons. Sequencing input: peripheral blood. These receptor sequences come from a man aged 60-69 years with acute or convalescent COVID-19. CDR3s include the opening cysteine and the closing phenylalanine or tryptophan. Fields, in order: D gene, J gene, clone size, V gene, CDR3 protein, CDR3 DNA. The D gene is left open where the match is weak. Not every row has a clone size; where given, it reads once, few, many or a size class.

>NA|TRBJ1-1|once|TRBV29-1
CSVEPRAKNTEAFF
TGCAGCGTTGAACCCAGGGCTAAGAACACTGAAGCTTTCTTT
>NA|TRBJ2-4|NA|TRBV6-5
CASSYSEAKNIQYF
TGTGCCAGCAGTTACTCGGAGGCCAAAAACATTCAGTACTTC
>TRBD1|TRBJ1-3|NA|TRBV7-9
CASSSDRDSGNTIYF
TGTGCCAGCAGCTCAGACAGGGACTCTGGAAACACCATATATTTT
>NA|TRBJ1-2|NA|TRBV9
CASSVDGRVYGYTF
TGTGCCAGCAGCGTAGACGGCAGGGTCTATGGCTACACCTTC
>TRBD1|TRBJ1-2|NA|TRBV25-1
CASSEDRGGYTF
TGTGCCAGCAGTGAAGACAGGGGTGGCTACACCTTC
>TRBD2|TRBJ2-7|NA|TRBV6-2/TRBV6-3
CASSYRGGSYEQYF
TGTGCCAGCAGTTATCGGGGAGGGTCCTACGAGCAGTACTTC
>NA|TRBJ1-6|NA|TRBV6-6
CASSYPKTHNSPLHF
TGTGCCAGCAGTTACCCAAAGACACATAATTCACCCCTCCACTTT
>TRBD1|TRBJ1-1|NA|TRBV9
CASSAQTGANTEAFF
TGTGCCAGCAGCGCCCAGACAGGGGCGAACACTGAAGCTTTCTTT
>NA|TRBJ1-1|NA|TRBV27
CASSDDIRMNTEAFF
TGTGCCAGCAGTGACGACATCCGCATGAACACTGAAGCTTTCTTT
>TRBD1|TRBJ2-5|NA|TRBV7-3
CASSPPTGGGTQYF
TGTGCCAGCAGCCCCCCGACAGGGGGGGGGACCCAGTACTTC
>TRBD2|TRBJ2-3|NA|TRBV5-4
CASSLRLAGARSTDTQYF
TGTGCCAGCAGCTTGCGGCTAGCGGGGGCCCGTAGCACAGATACGCAGTATTTT
>TRBD1|TRBJ1-1|NA|TRBV9
CASSLRDRGGMNTEAFF
TGTGCCAGCAGCCTAAGGGACAGGGGAGGCATGAACACTGAAGCTTTCTTT
>TRBD1|TRBJ2-7|once|TRBV27
CASRGAGTGDNEQYF
TGTGCCAGCAGGGGCGCCGGGACAGGGGATAACGAGCAGTACTTC
>NA|TRBJ1-2|NA|TRBV29-1
CSVGTGTNYGYTF
TGCAGCGTTGGAACCGGGACAAACTATGGCTACACCTTC
>NA|TRBJ2-1|NA|TRBV5-1
CASGAGQYNEQFF
TGCGCCAGCGGGGCGGGGCAGTACAATGAGCAGTTCTTC
>NA|TRBJ2-1|NA|TRBV11-2
CASSPGQSSYNEQFF
TGTGCCAGCAGCCCAGGCCAGAGCTCCTACAATGAGCAGTTCTTC
>NA|TRBJ1-5|few|TRBV19
CASSMSRGENQPQHF
TGTGCCAGTAGTATGAGCAGGGGAGAGAATCAGCCCCAGCATTTT
>NA|TRBJ2-3|NA|TRBV9
CASSVKQGSTDTQYF
TGTGCCAGCAGCGTAAAACAGGGAAGCACAGATACGCAGTATTTT
>TRBD2|TRBJ2-3|few|TRBV6-5
CASIPGGRTDTQYF
TGTGCCAGCATCCCGGGGGGGCGTACAGATACGCAGTATTTT
>NA|TRBJ2-7|NA|TRBV7-6
CASSLGGGPTYEQYF
TGTGCCAGCAGCCTAGGCGGGGGCCCTACCTACGAGCAGTACTTC
>TRBD1|TRBJ1-2|NA|TRBV24-1
CATSARQGSYGYTF
TGTGCCACCAGTGCAAGACAGGGAAGCTATGGCTACACCTTC
>TRBD1|TRBJ2-7|NA|TRBV3-1/TRBV3-2
CASSSGQGGYEQYF
TGTGCCAGCAGCTCGGGACAGGGTGGATACGAGCAGTACTTC
>NA|TRBJ1-3|NA|TRBV7-2
CASSLPRPAGFSGNTIYF
TGTGCCAGCAGCTTACCCCGTCCCGCAGGGTTCTCTGGAAACACCATATATTTT
>TRBD2|TRBJ2-5|NA|TRBV7-2
CASSPLAGARGETQYF
TGTGCCAGCAGCCCATTAGCGGGGGCACGAGGAGAGACCCAGTACTTC
>NA|TRBJ2-7|NA|TRBV2
CASRGWEHSYEQYF
TGTGCCAGCAGGGGGTGGGAGCACTCCTACGAGCAGTACTTC
>NA|TRBJ1-4|once|TRBV27
CASSARRNEKLFF
TGTGCCAGCAGTGCCAGGCGAAATGAAAAACTGTTTTTT
>TRBD1|TRBJ2-4|few|TRBV7-2
CASSPGPGMGQSKNIQYF
TGTGCCAGCAGCCCCGGGCCGGGGATGGGACAGTCCAAAAACATTCAGTACTTC
>NA|TRBJ1-2|once|TRBV28
CASSLLGGNYGYTF
TGTGCCAGCAGTTTGTTGGGGGGTAACTATGGCTACACCTTC
>TRBD1|TRBJ1-2|NA|TRBV19
CASSMDRGNGYTF
TGTGCCAGTAGTATGGACAGGGGGAACGGCTACACCTTC
>NA|TRBJ2-1|NA|TRBV7-6
CASSLVRGVNEQFF
TGTGCCAGCAGCTTAGTTCGGGGTGTTAATGAGCAGTTCTTC
>TRBD2|TRBJ2-1|NA|TRBV24-1
CATSDPGGGINEQFF
TGTGCCACCAGTGACCCAGGCGGGGGTATAAATGAGCAGTTCTTC
>NA|TRBJ2-3|once|TRBV2
CASRGPADTQYF
TGTGCCAGCAGGGGCCCCGCAGATACGCAGTATTTT
>NA|TRBJ2-3|NA|TRBV6-5
CASRRTRRSDTQYF
TGTGCCAGCAGGCGGACACGAAGGTCAGATACGCAGTATTTT
>NA|TRBJ1-6|few|TRBV14
CASSQAWSESSYNSPLHF
TGTGCCAGCAGCCAAGCTTGGTCGGAGAGCTCCTATAATTCACCCCTCCACTTT
>NA|TRBJ1-6|few|TRBV6-5
CASGGTGNSPLHF
TGTGCCAGCGGGGGGACGGGGAATTCACCCCTCCACTTT